This TCR beta chain was found in a study of blood T cell repertoires in COVID-19. About the research overall: Italy, Spain and the United States were the sources of the convalescent and acute COVID-19 samples.

Produced via immunoSEQ multiplex PCR; TCRdb's table is partial and in-frame only. The sample has about 310,000 clones, 75% to 90% seen once. Across about two dozen US areas, participants ranged in age from roughly 18 to 95 years. Cohorts were determined from participant-reported clinical history. All recovered Cohort 3 donors got two negative PCRs, got clearance, or saw symptom resolution. Sequenced sample: PBMCs or T cells enriched from blood (not recorded which). The source of this sequence is a woman in her thirties or forties who had recovered from COVID-19.

The CDR3 spells CASSQDLGLAVTDTQYF. CDR3 nucleotide sequence: TGTGCCAGCAGCCAAGATCTAGGGCTAGCGGTTACAGATACGCAGTATTTT. This chain connects TRBV3-1 (or the pseudogene TRBV3-2) to TRBJ2-3; 7 positions agree with TRBD2. This CDR3 has 17 amino acids. V was clipped by 0 bases and J by 3 bases; unmatched bases: 9. Germline CDR1 is LGHDT and CDR2 is YNNKEL (reference sequence).